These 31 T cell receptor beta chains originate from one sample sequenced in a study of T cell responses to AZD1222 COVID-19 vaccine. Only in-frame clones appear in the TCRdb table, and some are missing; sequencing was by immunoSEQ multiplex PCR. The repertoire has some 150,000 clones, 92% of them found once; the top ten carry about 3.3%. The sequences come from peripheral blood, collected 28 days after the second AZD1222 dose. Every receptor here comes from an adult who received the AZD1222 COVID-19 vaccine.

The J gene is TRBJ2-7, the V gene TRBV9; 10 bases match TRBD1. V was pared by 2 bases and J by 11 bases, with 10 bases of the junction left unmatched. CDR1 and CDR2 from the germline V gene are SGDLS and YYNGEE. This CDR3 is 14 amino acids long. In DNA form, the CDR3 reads TGTGCCAGCAGCGTTGCGGACGAGACAGGGGGCAAGTACTTC. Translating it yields CASSVADETGGKYF.

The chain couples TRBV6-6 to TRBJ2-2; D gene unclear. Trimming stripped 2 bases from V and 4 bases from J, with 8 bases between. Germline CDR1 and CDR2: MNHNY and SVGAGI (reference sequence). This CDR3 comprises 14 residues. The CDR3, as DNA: TGTGCCAGCAGTTACCACCGGAGCACCGGGGAGCTGTTTTTT. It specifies CASSYHRSTGELFF.

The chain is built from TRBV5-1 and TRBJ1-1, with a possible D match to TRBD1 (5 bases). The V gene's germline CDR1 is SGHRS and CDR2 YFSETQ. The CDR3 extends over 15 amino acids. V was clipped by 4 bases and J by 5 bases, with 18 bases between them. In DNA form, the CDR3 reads TGCGCCAGCAGCCCTTACATAGGGGTCGTAACTGAAGCTTTCTTT. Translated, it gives CASSPYIGVVTEAFF.

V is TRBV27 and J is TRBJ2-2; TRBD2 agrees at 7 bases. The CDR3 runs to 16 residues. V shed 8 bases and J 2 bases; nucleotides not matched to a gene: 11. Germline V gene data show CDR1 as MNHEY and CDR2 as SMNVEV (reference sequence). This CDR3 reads CASAFGGRINTGELFF. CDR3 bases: TGTGCCAGCGCCTTTGGCGGGAGAATCAACACCGGGGAGCTGTTTTTT.

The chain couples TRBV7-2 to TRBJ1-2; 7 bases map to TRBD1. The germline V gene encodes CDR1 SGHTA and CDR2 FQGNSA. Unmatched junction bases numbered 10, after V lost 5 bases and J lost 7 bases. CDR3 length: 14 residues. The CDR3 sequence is CASSNDRDDLGYTF. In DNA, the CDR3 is TGTGCCAGCAGCAACGACAGGGACGATCTTGGCTACACCTTC.

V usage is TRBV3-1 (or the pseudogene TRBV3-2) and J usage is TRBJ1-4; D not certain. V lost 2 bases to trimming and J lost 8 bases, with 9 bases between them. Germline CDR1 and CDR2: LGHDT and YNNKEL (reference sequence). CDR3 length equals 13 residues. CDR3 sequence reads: CASSQRPAEKLFF. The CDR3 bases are TGTGCCAGCAGCCAACGGCCTGCGGAAAAACTGTTTTTT.

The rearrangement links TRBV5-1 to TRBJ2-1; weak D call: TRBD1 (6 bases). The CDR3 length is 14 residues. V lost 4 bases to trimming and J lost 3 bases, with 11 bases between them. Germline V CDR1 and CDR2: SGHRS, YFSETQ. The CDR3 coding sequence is TGCGCCAGCAGCAACGGACAGAACTACAATGAGCAGTTCTTC. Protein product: CASSNGQNYNEQFF. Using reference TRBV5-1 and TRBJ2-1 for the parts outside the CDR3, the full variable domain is KAGVTQTPRYLIKTRGQQVTLSCSPISGHRSVSWYQQTPGQGLQFLFEYFSETQRNKGNFPGRFSGRQFSNSRSEMNVSTLELGDSALYLCASSNGQNYNEQFFGPGTRLTVL.

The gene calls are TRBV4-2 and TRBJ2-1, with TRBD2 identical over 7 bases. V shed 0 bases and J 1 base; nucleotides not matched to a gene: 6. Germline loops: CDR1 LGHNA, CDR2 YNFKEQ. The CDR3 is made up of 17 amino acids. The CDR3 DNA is TGTGCCAGCAGCCAAGACTTGGCGGGAGTGTCCTACAATGAGCAGTTCTTC. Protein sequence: CASSQDLAGVSYNEQFF.

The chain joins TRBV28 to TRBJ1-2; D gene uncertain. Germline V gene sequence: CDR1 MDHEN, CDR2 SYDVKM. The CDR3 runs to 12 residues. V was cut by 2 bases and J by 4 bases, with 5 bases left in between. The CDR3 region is CASSLGPYGYTF. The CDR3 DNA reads TGTGCCAGCAGTTTAGGCCCCTATGGCTACACCTTC.

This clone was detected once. The CDR3 is CASSQEPGQGVDTQYF. The CDR3 DNA is TGTGCCAGCAGCCAAGAGCCTGGACAGGGGGTGGATACGCAGTATTTT. The V and J genes are TRBV14 and TRBJ2-3, with 10 bases aligning to TRBD1. With 0 bases clipped from V and 6 bases from J, the junction kept 6 bases outside the gene matches. CDR3 length equals 16 residues. Germline V gene lookup returns CDR1 SGHDN and CDR2 FVKESK.

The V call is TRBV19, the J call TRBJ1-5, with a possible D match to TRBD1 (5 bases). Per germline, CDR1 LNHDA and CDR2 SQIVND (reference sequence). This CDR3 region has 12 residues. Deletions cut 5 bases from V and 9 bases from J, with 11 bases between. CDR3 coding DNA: TGTGCCAGTAGTCGGGGGGTTGGGCCCCAGCATTTT. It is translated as CASSRGVGPQHF. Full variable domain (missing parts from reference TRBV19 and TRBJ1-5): DGGITQSPKYLFRKEGQNVTLSCEQNLNHDAMYWYRQDPGQGLRLIYYSQIVNDFQKGDIAEGYSVSREKKESFPLTVTSAQKNPTAFYLCASSRGVGPQHFGDGTRLSIL.

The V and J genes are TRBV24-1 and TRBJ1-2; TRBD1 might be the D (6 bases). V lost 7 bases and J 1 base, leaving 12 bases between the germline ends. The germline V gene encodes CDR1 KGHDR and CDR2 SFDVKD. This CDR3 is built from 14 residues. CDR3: CATSPGHGNYGYTF. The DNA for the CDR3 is TGTGCCACCAGCCCGGGACACGGTAACTATGGCTACACCTTC.

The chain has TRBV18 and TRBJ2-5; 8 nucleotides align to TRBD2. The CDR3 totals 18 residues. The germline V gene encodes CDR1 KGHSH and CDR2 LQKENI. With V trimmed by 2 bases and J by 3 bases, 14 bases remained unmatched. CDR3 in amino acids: CASSPARGSAGVKETQYF. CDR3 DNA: TGTGCCAGCTCACCAGCCAGGGGATCAGCGGGAGTCAAAGAGACCCAGTACTTC. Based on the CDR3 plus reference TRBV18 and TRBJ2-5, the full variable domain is NAGVMQNPRHLVRRRGQEARLRCSPMKGHSHVYWYRQLPEEGLKFMVYLQKENIIDESGMPKERFSAEFPKEGPSILRIQQVVRGDSAAYFCASSPARGSAGVKETQYFGPGTRLLVL.

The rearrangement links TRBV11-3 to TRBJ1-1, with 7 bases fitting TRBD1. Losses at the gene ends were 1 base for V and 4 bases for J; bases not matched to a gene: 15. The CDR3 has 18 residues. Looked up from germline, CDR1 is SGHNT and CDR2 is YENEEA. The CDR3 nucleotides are TGTGCCAGCAGCTTAGGGTCTGGGAGGGGGCTCGGGAGCACTGAAGCTTTCTTT. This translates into CASSLGSGRGLGSTEAFF.

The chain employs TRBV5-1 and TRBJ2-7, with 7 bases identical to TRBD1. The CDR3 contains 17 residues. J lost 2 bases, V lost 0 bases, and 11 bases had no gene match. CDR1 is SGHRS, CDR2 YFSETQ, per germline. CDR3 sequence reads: CASSLVGGQNEPYEQYF. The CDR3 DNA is TGCGCCAGCAGCTTGGTAGGGGGCCAGAACGAGCCCTACGAGCAGTACTTC.

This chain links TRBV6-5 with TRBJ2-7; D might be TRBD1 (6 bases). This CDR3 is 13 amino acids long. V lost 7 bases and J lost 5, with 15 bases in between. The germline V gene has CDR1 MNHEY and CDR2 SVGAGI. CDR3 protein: CASNRMGAHEQYF. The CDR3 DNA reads TGTGCCAGCAACCGAATGGGGGCCCACGAGCAGTACTTC.

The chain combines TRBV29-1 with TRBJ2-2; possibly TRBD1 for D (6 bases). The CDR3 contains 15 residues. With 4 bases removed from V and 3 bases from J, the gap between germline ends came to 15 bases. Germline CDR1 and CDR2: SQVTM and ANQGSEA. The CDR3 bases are TGCAGCGTTGGGGGGCCTGGGGGCGACACCGGGGAGCTGTTTTTT. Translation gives CSVGGPGGDTGELFF.

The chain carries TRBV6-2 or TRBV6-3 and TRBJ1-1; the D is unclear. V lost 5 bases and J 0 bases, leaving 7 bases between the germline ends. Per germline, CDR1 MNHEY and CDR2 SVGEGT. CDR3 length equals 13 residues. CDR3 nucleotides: TGTGCCAGCAGTCCAGAGATGAACACTGAAGCTTTCTTT. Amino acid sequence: CASSPEMNTEAFF.

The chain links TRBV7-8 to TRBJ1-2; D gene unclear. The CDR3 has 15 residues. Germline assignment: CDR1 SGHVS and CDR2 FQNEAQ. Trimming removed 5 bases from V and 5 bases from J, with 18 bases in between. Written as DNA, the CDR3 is TGTGCCAGCAGCCCGATGTCGGGGAGTGGGTATGGCTACACCTTC. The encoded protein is CASSPMSGSGYGYTF.

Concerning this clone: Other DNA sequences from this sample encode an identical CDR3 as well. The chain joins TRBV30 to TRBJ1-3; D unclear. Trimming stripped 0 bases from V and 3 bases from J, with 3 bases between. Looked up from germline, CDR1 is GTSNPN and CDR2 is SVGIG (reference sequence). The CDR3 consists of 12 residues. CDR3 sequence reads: CAWSVNGNTIYF. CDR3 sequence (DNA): TGTGCCTGGAGTGTAAATGGAAACACCATATATTTT.

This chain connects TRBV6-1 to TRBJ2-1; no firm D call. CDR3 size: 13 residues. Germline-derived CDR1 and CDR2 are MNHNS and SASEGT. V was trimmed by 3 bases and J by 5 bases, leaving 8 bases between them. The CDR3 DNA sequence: TGTGCCAGCAGTGAGCCAGACCACAATGAGCAGTTCTTC. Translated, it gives CASSEPDHNEQFF.

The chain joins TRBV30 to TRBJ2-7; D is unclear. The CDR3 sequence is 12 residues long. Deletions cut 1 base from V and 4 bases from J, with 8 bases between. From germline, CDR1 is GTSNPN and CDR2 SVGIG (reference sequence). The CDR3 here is CAWSGLGYEQYF. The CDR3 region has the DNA TGTGCCTGGAGTGGTTTGGGGTACGAGCAGTACTTC.

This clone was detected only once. CDR3 nucleotides: TGTGCCAGCAGCTTAGGGCCAATTGGCGATTCACCCCTCCACTTT. Translation gives CASSLGPIGDSPLHF. The chain carries TRBV7-2 and TRBJ1-6; D is uncertain. Trimming took off 1 base at V and 8 bases at J, with 12 bases between the two ends. This CDR3 has 15 amino acids. Germline V CDR1 and CDR2: SGHTA, FQGNSA.

As DNA, the CDR3 is TGCAGCGTTGAGGCCAGGAATGAAAAACTGTTTTTT. It codes for CSVEARNEKLFF. This chain uses TRBV29-1 with TRBJ1-4; D not certain. Trimming took 3 bases from V and 5 from J, leaving 7 bases between them. Germline values: CDR1 SQVTM, CDR2 ANQGSEA. This CDR3 has 12 residues.

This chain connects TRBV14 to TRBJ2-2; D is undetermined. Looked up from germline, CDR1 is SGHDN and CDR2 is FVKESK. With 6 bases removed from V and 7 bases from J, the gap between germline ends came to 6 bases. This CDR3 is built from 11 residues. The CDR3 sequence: CASRGFGELFF. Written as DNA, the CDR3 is TGTGCCAGCAGGGGGTTCGGGGAGCTGTTTTTT.

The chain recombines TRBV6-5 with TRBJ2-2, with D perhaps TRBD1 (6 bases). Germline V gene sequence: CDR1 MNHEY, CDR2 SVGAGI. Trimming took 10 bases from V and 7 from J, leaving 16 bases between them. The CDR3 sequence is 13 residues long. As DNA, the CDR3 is TGTGCCATTGCACAGGGACGAGGCGGGGAGCTGTTTTTT. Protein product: CAIAQGRGGELFF.

The DNA of the CDR3 is TGTGCCATCAGGCGGGACACTGCTACGGAGCAGTACTTC. Its protein is CAIRRDTATEQYF. The gene calls are TRBV10-3 and TRBJ2-7, with D possibly being TRBD1 or TRBD2 (6 bases each). Germline CDR1 and CDR2: ENHRY and SYGVKD. There are 13 residues in the CDR3. V was cut by 6 bases and J by 7 bases, with 16 bases left in between.

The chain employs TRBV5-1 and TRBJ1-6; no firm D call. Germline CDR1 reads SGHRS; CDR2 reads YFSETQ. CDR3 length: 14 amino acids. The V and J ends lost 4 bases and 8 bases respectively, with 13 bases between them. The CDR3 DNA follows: TGCGCCAGCAGCCCCCTAGAAGGAGATTCACCCCTCCACTTT. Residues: CASSPLEGDSPLHF. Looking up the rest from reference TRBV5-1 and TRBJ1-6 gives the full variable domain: KAGVTQTPRYLIKTRGQQVTLSCSPISGHRSVSWYQQTPGQGLQFLFEYFSETQRNKGNFPGRFSGRQFSNSRSEMNVSTLELGDSALYLCASSPLEGDSPLHFGNGTRLTVT.

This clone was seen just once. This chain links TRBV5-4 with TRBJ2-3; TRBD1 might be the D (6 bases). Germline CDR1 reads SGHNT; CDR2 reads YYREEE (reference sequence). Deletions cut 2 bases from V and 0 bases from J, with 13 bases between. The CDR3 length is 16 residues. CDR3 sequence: CASSFWTEPSTDTQYF. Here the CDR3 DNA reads TGTGCCAGCAGCTTTTGGACAGAACCTAGCACAGATACGCAGTATTTT. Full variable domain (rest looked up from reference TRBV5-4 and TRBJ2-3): ETGVTQSPTHLIKTRGQQVTLRCSSQSGHNTVSWYQQALGQGPQFIFQYYREEENGRGNFPPRFSGLQFPNYSSELNVNALELDDSALYLCASSFWTEPSTDTQYFGPGTRLTVL.

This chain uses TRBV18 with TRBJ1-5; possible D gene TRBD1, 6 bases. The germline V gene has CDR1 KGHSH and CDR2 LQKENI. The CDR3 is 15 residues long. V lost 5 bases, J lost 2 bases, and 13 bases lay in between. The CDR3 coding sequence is TGTGCCAGCTCAGCCAAGGCAGGGGGCAATCAGCCCCAGCATTTT. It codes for CASSAKAGGNQPQHF.

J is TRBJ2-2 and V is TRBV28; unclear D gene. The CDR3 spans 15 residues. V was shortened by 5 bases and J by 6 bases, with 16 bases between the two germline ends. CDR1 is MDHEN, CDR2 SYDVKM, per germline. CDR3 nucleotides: TGTGCCAGCAGTCTAATCTCACAGCCGCCCGGGGAGCTGTTTTTT. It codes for CASSLISQPPGELFF.